The entry below gives a single T cell receptor beta chain sequence along with its context. The target of this receptor is not known. Base qualities are not at hand, and no much larger clone is one base apart. The library was generated by the immunoSEQ multiplex PCR assay. DNA from the cultured, isolated CD4+ T cells was subjected to TCR beta CDR3 sequencing. Under the source paper's analysis protocol: Non-productive TCR sequences were removed and reads were trimmed to the CDR3 region, keeping CDR3s of at least 7 amino acids. The MANAFEST web app was used to identify antigen-specific clonotypes by comparing expansion in peptide wells with expansion in reference cultures. For clones to be considered positive, expansion at FDR<0.05 versus reference and all other wells, an odds ratio above 5, and a frequency above 0.1% in two replicate wells were required. Cross-reactive clonotypes were defined as significantly expanded in SARS-CoV-2 spike wells and in at least one common cold coronavirus spike condition. CDR3 similarity was assessed by Levenshtein distance with the stringdist R package, and unrooted trees were built with ape in R 3.6.1. TCRdb retrieved this table from immuneACCESS and kept in-frame rearrangements only. Not all clones are present; in checked studies, unresolved V genes account for under half, and no reason is known for the remainder. D and trimming were read from the DNA, whereas the V and J calls and clone size are those reported in that table. The sample table holds 35,000 to 45,000 clones, of which roughly 72% were seen once. The top ten clonotypes cover roughly a tenth of the sample.

The germline V gene gives CDR1 as KGHSH and CDR2 as LQKENI. The CDR3 contains 14 residues, cysteine and phenylalanine counted. Only the CDR3 part of the read is kept: 42 bases, read in frame from the first base. Trimming removed 4 bases from V and 3 bases from J; the gene matches leave 1 base unexplained. This specimen comes from a study of vaccination effects on CD4 cells after COVID-19 (dated by TCRdb to 2021 to 2024). The study in broad terms: Each participant received two doses of an mRNA SARS-CoV-2 vaccine, either BNT162b2 or mRNA-1273. SARS-CoV-2 spike-specific CD4+ TCR repertoires from before and after mRNA vaccination were compared in COVID-19 convalescent patients and in infection-naive vaccine recipients. A total of around eleven COVID-19 convalescent patients and a handful of SARS-CoV-2-naive healthy vaccine recipients were included in the full study. Cultures from other donors in the study were sequenced using the Oncomine TCR Beta short-read assay on an Illumina iSeq 100.

The investigation overall reported the following: In healthy vaccine recipients, vaccine-induced clones were almost all SARS-CoV-2 mono-reactive, with only 1 of 255 cross-reactive with common cold coronaviruses. Only a small number of convalescent patients were included, and no early post-infection timepoints were available, which limited the study. Both infection-induced and vaccine-induced clones contracted markedly at late post-vaccination timepoints, which is consistent with waning T cell responses.

In the ViraFEST assay, PBMC were stimulated with viral peptide pools, and antigen-specific CD4+ T cell clonotypes were then identified by expansion using TCR sequencing. After roughly 11 days of culture, CD4+ T cells were isolated with the EasySep CD4+ T cell isolation kit. Negative nucleocapsid antibody results before and after vaccination confirmed that the healthy vaccine recipients had no prior SARS-CoV-2 infection. Two million PBMC per well were cultured in IMDM with 5% human AB serum, roughly 10 IU/ml IL-2 and gentamicin, plus 10 ug/ml peptides. Half of the culture medium was replaced with fresh IL-2-containing medium on days 3 and 7. Unless noted otherwise, every peptide stimulation condition was cultured in triplicate wells. Using Ficoll-Paque Plus gradient centrifugation, PBMC were separated from whole blood and then either used fresh or cryopreserved at -140C. Overlapping peptide pools spanned the spike proteins of SARS-CoV-2 and the common cold coronaviruses HCoV-NL63, HCoV-OC43 and HCoV-229E. The QIAamp micro DNA kit was used to extract genomic DNA from the cultured CD4+ T cells.

This TCR was recovered from a human donor who received a COVID-19 vaccine. The rearranged chain carries TRBV18 and TRBJ1-5; 9 nucleotides in the junction match TRBD1. The sample was CD4+ T cells from PBMCs cultured with SARS-CoV-2 spike peptides, taken before COVID-19 vaccination. The cell subset or site label of this sample denotes: SARS-CoV-2 spike overlapping peptide pool stimulation. The sequenced DNA: TGTGCCAGCTCACGGACAGGGGCCAATCAGCCCCAGCATTTT. Protein translation: CASSRTGANQPQHF.